The 3 T cell receptor beta chains below were found in one sample sequenced in a study of cytomegalovirus exposure and HLA in healthy donors. Primers for the PCR totalled 60 Vbeta and 13 Jbeta. Method: immunoSEQ multiplex PCR; TCRdb's copy keeps in-frame clones and lacks some. The sample records approximately 160,000 clones, roughly 70% being singletons. Sample: PBMCs. The receptor source for this set is a woman between 35 and 50 years old in good health and CMV-seropositive.

This chain uses TRBV6-5 with TRBJ1-2; D remains ambiguous. CDR1 is MNHEY and CDR2 is SVGAGI in the germline V gene. The V and J ends lost 6 bases and 3 bases respectively, with 5 bases between them. This CDR3 spans 11 amino acids. The CDR3 DNA follows: TGTGCCAGCAGGGCTGACTATGGCTACACCTTC. It specifies CASRADYGYTF.

The chain combines TRBV28 with TRBJ2-2; TRBD1 agrees at 7 bases. CDR1 and CDR2 (germline): MDHEN, SYDVKM. The length of the CDR3 is 15 residues. Trimming at V came to 5 bases and at J to 1 base, leaving 4 bases not matched to a gene. Written as DNA, the CDR3 is TGTGCCAGCAGTCAAAGGACAGGGAACACCGGGGAGCTGTTTTTT. Protein sequence: CASSQRTGNTGELFF.

V gene TRBV7-9 combines with J gene TRBJ2-7; 8 bases agree with TRBD2. J lost 6 bases, V lost 4 bases, and 5 bases had no gene match. This CDR3 spans 13 amino acids. Per the germline V gene, CDR1 is SEHNR and CDR2 is FQNEAQ (reference sequence). CDR3 sequence (DNA): TGTGCCAGCAGCTCGGGAGGGGGACGCGAGCAGTACTTC. The encoded protein is CASSSGGGREQYF.